Listed here are 32 T cell receptor beta chains from one sample, sequenced in a study of blood T cell repertoires in COVID-19. Profiled with immunoSEQ multiplex PCR; TCRdb holds only in-frame clones, not every one. The sample carries under 200,000 clones, around 84% recorded once. Sequencing was performed on peripheral blood. These TCRs come from a woman of 80 years or more with acute or convalescent COVID-19.

This chain connects TRBV2 to TRBJ1-5; no firm D call. This CDR3 has 17 amino acids. Trimming shortened V by 8 bases and J by 0 bases, and 20 bases separated the two germline ends. Germline V gene sequence: CDR1 SNHLY, CDR2 FYNNEI. CDR3 in DNA: TGTGCCAGCTTACTTTCAGGCGACCCGAATAGCAATCAGCCCCAGCATTTT. Its translation: CASLLSGDPNSNQPQHF.

The rearrangement joins TRBV27 to TRBJ1-2; 8 bases are a match to TRBD1. The V gene's germline CDR1 is MNHEY and CDR2 SMNVEV (reference sequence). The CDR3 is made up of 15 amino acids. V lost 6 bases to trimming and J lost 4 bases; unmatched junction nucleotides: 10. CDR3 amino acids: CASRSPGQGTYGYTF. CDR3 bases: TGTGCCAGCAGGTCTCCCGGACAGGGTACCTATGGCTACACCTTC.

The chain carries TRBV7-2 and TRBJ1-5, with TRBD1 as a possible D gene (5 bases). The CDR3 sequence is 16 residues long. Trimming removed 3 bases from V and 4 bases from J, with 16 bases in between. Germline CDR1 and CDR2: SGHTA and FQGNSA. The CDR3 nucleotides read TGTGCCAGCAGCTTTGGGGGACTCCTGGCGAATCAGCCCCAGCATTTT. Translation: CASSFGGLLANQPQHF.

V gene TRBV11-3 combines with J gene TRBJ2-7; D is possibly TRBD2 (6 bases). CDR3 length: 14 amino acids. Germline values: CDR1 SGHNT, CDR2 YENEEA. V was clipped by 5 bases and J by 6 bases, with 17 bases between them. CDR3 loop: CASSAREAGGEQYF. The CDR3, as DNA: TGTGCCAGCAGCGCGCGAGAAGCGGGCGGCGAGCAGTACTTC.

The chain recombines TRBV5-1 with TRBJ1-1; D may be TRBD1 (5 bases). Germline-derived CDR1 and CDR2 are SGHRS and YFSETQ. The CDR3 is 15 residues long. With 1 base removed from V and 0 bases from J, the gap between germline ends came to 10 bases. CDR3 amino acids: CASSLSTAMNTEAFF. The CDR3, as DNA: TGCGCCAGCAGCTTGTCGACAGCAATGAACACTGAAGCTTTCTTT.

For the CDR3, the DNA is TGCGCCAGCAGCCAAGAATTGGGACATAACTATGGCTACACCTTC. Translating it yields CASSQELGHNYGYTF. The V gene is TRBV4-3, the J gene TRBJ1-2; maybe TRBD1 (6 bases). Deletions cut 0 bases from V and 1 base from J, with 9 bases between. The CDR3 covers 15 residues. CDR1 is LGHNA and CDR2 is YSLEER in the germline V gene.

V and J are TRBV12-5 and TRBJ2-2, with TRBD1 identical over 7 bases. V dropped 5 bases and J dropped 4; count of bases not matched to a gene: 4. This CDR3 comprises 14 residues. The V gene's germline CDR1 is LGHNT and CDR2 FRNRAP. The CDR3 reads CASGRTGVTGELFF. The CDR3 bases are TGTGCTAGTGGTCGGACAGGAGTCACCGGGGAGCTGTTTTTT.

The chain joins TRBV15 to TRBJ2-7; TRBD1 matches 9 bases. The CDR3 contains 16 residues. Germline CDR1 LNHNV, CDR2 YYDKDF (reference sequence). V dropped 3 bases and J dropped 6; count of bases not matched to a gene: 12. The chain's CDR3 is CATSREGTGRWVEQYF. The CDR3 region has the DNA TGTGCCACCAGCAGGGAGGGGACAGGGAGGTGGGTCGAGCAGTACTTC.

This clone has a single count. The genes are TRBV19 and TRBJ1-2; tentatively, D is TRBD1 (6 bases). Germline loops: CDR1 LNHDA, CDR2 SQIVND (reference sequence). V lost 4 bases to trimming and J lost 4 bases, with 13 bases between them. This CDR3 is 14 amino acids long. The CDR3 is CASSTSQGTYGYTF. Written as DNA, the CDR3 is TGTGCCAGTAGTACTTCTCAGGGGACCTATGGCTACACCTTC.

This clone was seen a single time. The chain recombines TRBV28 with TRBJ1-4, with 7 positions matching TRBD1. The CDR3 covers 14 residues. Losses at the gene ends were 5 bases for V and 8 bases for J; bases not matched to a gene: 8. Looked up from germline, CDR1 is MDHEN and CDR2 is SYDVKM. The CDR3 DNA reads as TGTGCCAGCAGTGCCGACAGGGAAGGAGAAAAACTGTTTTTT. Protein sequence: CASSADREGEKLFF.

This chain connects TRBV7-2 to TRBJ1-5; no definite D call. The CDR3 runs to 14 residues. V was trimmed by 3 bases and J by 2 bases, leaving 8 bases between them. Germline loops: CDR1 SGHTA, CDR2 FQGNSA. The CDR3 loop is CASSFSRGNQPQHF. CDR3 nucleotides: TGTGCCAGCAGCTTTAGTCGTGGCAATCAGCCCCAGCATTTT.

The rearrangement uses TRBV6-2 or TRBV6-3 and TRBJ2-5, with 9 nucleotides matching TRBD2. V gave up 6 bases and J gave up 3 bases; unmatched junction bases: 17. The CDR3 totals 18 residues. CDR1 is MNHEY, CDR2 SVGEGT, per germline. CDR3: CASSLSVSGRGSEETQYF. In DNA, the CDR3 is TGTGCCAGCAGCCTTTCGGTTAGCGGGAGAGGGTCGGAAGAGACCCAGTACTTC.

The chain's CDR3 is CASSAHPWESYGYTF. Written as DNA, the CDR3 is TGTGCCAGTAGTGCTCACCCTTGGGAGAGCTATGGCTACACCTTC. The chain couples TRBV19 to TRBJ1-2; D is ambiguous. Germline assignment: CDR1 LNHDA and CDR2 SQIVND (reference sequence). The CDR3 totals 15 residues. Trimming pared 5 bases from V and 4 bases from J, leaving 17 bases between.

A single count supports this clone. This chain links TRBV6-6 with TRBJ2-1; possibly TRBD2 for D (5 bases). V was clipped by 6 bases and J by 10 bases, with 13 bases between them. CDR1 and CDR2 (germline): MNHNY, SVGAGI (reference sequence). The CDR3 has 12 amino acids. CDR3 sequence reads: CASSSSVKEQFF. Written as DNA, the CDR3 is TGTGCCAGCAGCAGTAGCGTAAAGGAGCAGTTCTTC.

V and J are TRBV28 and TRBJ2-5, with 8 positions matching TRBD1. Germline CDR1 reads MDHEN; CDR2 reads SYDVKM. The CDR3 consists of 16 residues. J lost 5 bases, V lost 5 bases, and 13 bases had no gene match. Here the CDR3 DNA reads TGTGCCAGCAGTCTACCCGTGGTCAGGGGGCGTGAGACCCAGTACTTC. Amino acid sequence: CASSLPVVRGRETQYF. Full variable domain (rest looked up from reference TRBV28 and TRBJ2-5): DVKVTQSSRYLVKRTGEKVFLECVQDMDHENMFWYRQDPGLGLRLIYFSYDVKMKEKGDIPEGYSVSREKKERFSLILESASTNQTSMYLCASSLPVVRGRETQYFGPGTRLLVL.

The rearrangement uses TRBV6-6 and TRBJ1-1, with unresolved D. The germline CDR1 and CDR2 sequences are MNHNY and SVGAGI (reference sequence). V was trimmed by 6 bases and J by 7 bases, leaving 12 bases between them. This CDR3 comprises 12 residues. The CDR3 sequence is CASRSGSYEAFF. The CDR3 bases are TGTGCCAGCAGATCCGGGAGTTATGAAGCTTTCTTT.

DNA for the CDR3: TGCGCCAGCAGTGAGGGAAGCGGCTCCTACGAGCAGTACTTC. The encoded protein is CASSEGSGSYEQYF. The V and J genes are TRBV10-1 and TRBJ2-7; possible D gene TRBD2, 5 bases. The germline V gene has CDR1 WNHNN and CDR2 SYGVQD (reference sequence). The CDR3 runs 14 residues. Trimming shortened V by 2 bases and J by 0 bases, and 8 bases separated the two germline ends.

The chain's CDR3 is CASSQDNRGNTEAFF. As DNA, the CDR3 is TGCGCCAGCAGCCAAGATAATAGAGGGAACACTGAAGCTTTCTTT. V gene TRBV4-3 combines with J gene TRBJ1-1, with D hard to call. The V end lost 0 bases, the J end lost 1 base, and 9 bases lay between the germline ends. This CDR3 contains 15 residues. Germline V gives CDR1 LGHNA, CDR2 YSLEER.

V usage is TRBV27 and J usage is TRBJ2-7, with D possibly TRBD1 on 6 matching bases. The CDR3 has 14 residues. The V gene's germline CDR1 is MNHEY and CDR2 SMNVEV (reference sequence). Trimming pared 4 bases from V and 1 base from J, leaving 11 bases between. CDR3 DNA sequence: TGTGCCAGCAGTTCCCGGACAGCTTCCTACGAGCAGTACTTC. Translated, it gives CASSSRTASYEQYF.

The chain links TRBV9 to TRBJ2-7; a weak D match, TRBD2 (6 bases). V was pared by 4 bases and J by 0 bases, with 14 bases between. Germline V CDR1 and CDR2: SGDLS, YYNGEE. This CDR3 comprises 15 residues. This CDR3 reads CASSSRDPSSYEQYF. In DNA, the CDR3 is TGTGCCAGCAGCTCGCGGGACCCCAGCTCCTACGAGCAGTACTTC.

Remarks on this clone: Other DNA sequences in this sample translate to the same CDR3. The chain employs TRBV2 and TRBJ1-1; 7 nucleotides line up with TRBD1. The CDR3 contains 13 residues. Looked up from germline, CDR1 is SNHLY and CDR2 is FYNNEI. Germline trimming cut 6 bases from V and 2 bases from J; bases unmatched to any gene: 3. The CDR3 coding sequence is TGTGCCAGCAGCCGACAGGGAAACACTGAAGCTTTCTTT. Amino acid sequence: CASSRQGNTEAFF.

The rearrangement links TRBV7-9 to TRBJ2-1; 12 bases fit TRBD2. CDR3 length: 15 residues. Germline trimming cut 6 bases from V and 5 bases from J; bases unmatched to any gene: 5. Germline assignment: CDR1 SEHNR and CDR2 FQNEAQ (reference sequence). CDR3 loop: CASRFPSGGDNEQFF. In nucleotides, the CDR3 is TGTGCCAGCAGGTTCCCTAGCGGGGGGGACAATGAGCAGTTCTTC.

This sequence joins TRBV4-3 and TRBJ2-2, with 8 bases lining up with TRBD1. From germline, CDR1 is LGHNA and CDR2 YSLEER. Germline trimming cut 1 base from V and 5 bases from J; bases unmatched to any gene: 6. The CDR3 contains 16 residues. The CDR3 region has the DNA TGCGCCAGCAGCCAAGGAGCGGACAGGGCAACCGGGGAGCTGTTTTTT. Encoded protein: CASSQGADRATGELFF.

Only a few counts were recorded for this clone. V and J are TRBV10-2 and TRBJ1-1; D not certain. The CDR3 extends over 15 amino acids. The V and J ends lost 5 bases and 6 bases respectively, with 19 bases between them. Germline V gene lookup returns CDR1 WSHSY and CDR2 SAAADI. The CDR3 reads CASSRGSGLVSEAFF. The CDR3 DNA reads TGCGCCAGCAGTCGCGGGTCCGGGTTAGTATCTGAAGCTTTCTTT.

This clone has just a few counts. V is TRBV27 and J is TRBJ1-1; tentatively, D is TRBD1 (6 bases). CDR3 length equals 15 residues. The germline V gene has CDR1 MNHEY and CDR2 SMNVEV (reference sequence). V lost 7 bases, J lost 5 bases, and 20 bases lay in between. As DNA, the CDR3 is TGTGCCAGCACCTCGTCGACAGGATCGAGAACTGAAGCTTTCTTT. Residues: CASTSSTGSRTEAFF.

The chain has TRBV24-1 and TRBJ2-3, with D maybe TRBD2 (6 bases). CDR1 and CDR2 (germline): KGHDR, SFDVKD. V lost 4 bases and J lost 10, with 20 bases in between. CDR3 size: 15 residues. In nucleotides, the CDR3 is TGTGCCACCAGTGACTCTGGACGGACGAGCGGGCCGCAGTATTTT. Protein sequence: CATSDSGRTSGPQYF.

The CDR3, as DNA: TGTGCCAGCTCACTAGACAGTCCCTACGAGCAGTACTTC. It encodes CASSLDSPYEQYF. The chain carries TRBV18 and TRBJ2-7, with D possibly being TRBD1 (5 bases). The CDR3 length is 13 residues. With 4 bases removed from V and 2 bases from J, the gap between germline ends came to 9 bases. The V gene's germline CDR1 is KGHSH and CDR2 LQKENI. Based on the CDR3 plus reference TRBV18 and TRBJ2-7, the full variable domain is NAGVMQNPRHLVRRRGQEARLRCSPMKGHSHVYWYRQLPEEGLKFMVYLQKENIIDESGMPKERFSAEFPKEGPSILRIQQVVRGDSAAYFCASSLDSPYEQYFGPGTRLTVT.

The CDR3 nucleotides read TGTGCTAGTGGAAGGGACAGGACTTCCTACGAGCAGTACTTC. Its translation is CASGRDRTSYEQYF. The chain joins TRBV12-5 to TRBJ2-7, with TRBD1 matching over 8 bases. J lost 1 base, V lost 6 bases, and 5 bases had no gene match. The CDR3 extends over 14 amino acids. Germline assignment: CDR1 LGHNT and CDR2 FRNRAP. The complete variable domain, with remaining parts taken from reference TRBV12-5 and TRBJ2-7, reads DARVTQTPRHKVTEMGQEVTMRCQPILGHNTVFWYRQTMMQGLELLAYFRNRAPLDDSGMPKDRFSAEMPDATLATLKIQPSEPRDSAVYFCASGRDRTSYEQYFGPGTRLTVT.

This sequence joins TRBV28 and TRBJ1-1, with D uncertain. Trimming pared 6 bases from V and 0 bases from J, leaving 8 bases between. The germline gives CDR1 MDHEN, CDR2 SYDVKM. This CDR3 contains 13 residues. The CDR3 nucleotides read TGTGCCAGCAGGTCAGACATGAACACTGAAGCTTTCTTT. Protein: CASRSDMNTEAFF.

The rearrangement joins TRBV28 to TRBJ2-1, with TRBD2 matching 12 bases. This CDR3 has 15 residues. The germline V gene has CDR1 MDHEN and CDR2 SYDVKM. V lost 8 bases, J lost 8 bases, and 10 bases stayed unmatched. CDR3 in amino acids: CASGLAGGPFYEQFF. In nucleotides, the CDR3 is TGTGCCAGCGGCCTAGCGGGAGGGCCGTTTTATGAGCAGTTCTTC. The variable domain in full, completed from reference TRBV28 and TRBJ2-1, reads DVKVTQSSRYLVKRTGEKVFLECVQDMDHENMFWYRQDPGLGLRLIYFSYDVKMKEKGDIPEGYSVSREKKERFSLILESASTNQTSMYLCASGLAGGPFYEQFFGPGTRLTVL.

This clone was seen a single time. CDR3 coding DNA: TGTGCCTCAAGGGGTCCCAATCAGCCCCAGCATTTT. Amino acids: CASRGPNQPQHF. The chain joins TRBV27 to TRBJ1-5, with D possibly matching TRBD1 (5 bases). The CDR3 covers 12 residues. The germline CDR1 and CDR2 sequences are MNHEY and SMNVEV (reference sequence). Trimming cost V 11 bases and J 3 bases, with 11 bases left between them.

The rearrangement uses TRBV5-5 and TRBJ2-5; D gene unclear. The V gene's germline CDR1 is SGHKS and CDR2 YYEKEE (reference sequence). CDR3 size: 13 residues. The V gene lost 0 bases and the J gene lost 5 bases, with 8 bases spanning the gap. CDR3 residues: CASSLGPRETQYF. In DNA form, the CDR3 reads TGTGCCAGCAGCTTGGGTCCGCGGGAGACCCAGTACTTC.